The 20 T cell receptor beta chains below come from one sample, sequenced in a study of T cell responses to AZD1222 COVID-19 vaccine. Method: immunoSEQ multiplex PCR; TCRdb's copy keeps in-frame clones and lacks some. This table has approximately 97,000 clones, approximately 91% appearing once. Sequenced material: peripheral blood, taken on day 0 of AZD1222 vaccination. These receptors were taken from an adult in good health.

The chain recombines TRBV18 with TRBJ1-5; TRBD1 might be the D (6 bases). The CDR3 contains 15 residues. With 0 bases removed from V and 6 bases from J, the gap between germline ends came to 12 bases. CDR1 and CDR2 (germline): KGHSH, LQKENI. The CDR3 region is CASSPPTGHSQPQHF. The CDR3 bases are TGTGCCAGCTCACCACCGACAGGCCATAGTCAGCCCCAGCATTTT.

The gene calls are TRBV7-8 and TRBJ2-1; possible D gene TRBD2, 6 bases. This CDR3 is 13 amino acids long. Trimming took 5 bases from V and 7 from J, leaving 12 bases between them. The germline V gene encodes CDR1 SGHVS and CDR2 FQNEAQ. CDR3 in DNA: TGTGCCAGCAGCGCGGGACGCCGTAATGAGCAGTTCTTC. Protein product: CASSAGRRNEQFF.

This chain uses TRBV7-3 with TRBJ2-2; D is undetermined. CDR1 is SGHTA and CDR2 is FQGTGA in the germline V gene. This CDR3 spans 13 amino acids. Trimming took off 1 base at V and 7 bases at J, with 7 bases between the two ends. CDR3: CASSLNGVGELFF. Written as DNA, the CDR3 is TGTGCCAGCAGCTTAAATGGAGTCGGGGAGCTGTTTTTT.

This clone was detected once. The rearrangement links TRBV9 to TRBJ2-4; D remains ambiguous. The CDR3 spans 13 residues. Germline V gene lookup returns CDR1 SGDLS and CDR2 YYNGEE. Trimming stripped 3 bases from V and 0 bases from J, with 4 bases between. CDR3 residues: CASSGRAKNIQYF. The DNA of the CDR3 is TGTGCCAGCAGCGGGAGAGCCAAAAACATTCAGTACTTC.

V and J are TRBV30 and TRBJ1-5, with a weak D call TRBD1 (6 bases). Germline CDR1 is GTSNPN and CDR2 is SVGIG (reference sequence). The CDR3 has 13 residues. V gave up 2 bases and J gave up 1 base, with 6 bases separating them. CDR3 loop: CAWSRGSNQPQHF. The CDR3 nucleotides read TGTGCCTGGAGTAGGGGGAGCAATCAGCCCCAGCATTTT.

This chain joins TRBV11-3 and TRBJ2-2; 10 nucleotides line up with TRBD2. The germline V gene encodes CDR1 SGHNT and CDR2 YENEEA. Trimming took 4 bases from V and 4 from J; bases not matched to a gene: 3. The length of the CDR3 is 15 residues. The chain's CDR3 is CASSSRLAGTGELFF. The CDR3 bases are TGTGCCAGCAGCTCTCGACTAGCGGGCACCGGGGAGCTGTTTTTT.

V is TRBV5-8 and J is TRBJ2-5; 13 positions agree with TRBD2. Germline-derived CDR1 and CDR2 are SGHTS and YDEGEE. V trimming: 4 bases; J trimming: 5 bases; junction bases outside the gene matches: 11. The CDR3 loop spans 17 amino acids. The CDR3 coding sequence is TGTGCCAGCAGCAACCGAAAGACTAGCGGGAGGAGTGAGACCCAGTACTTC. Translated: CASSNRKTSGRSETQYF.

The chain links TRBV11-2 to TRBJ2-7; 9 nucleotides align to TRBD1. CDR3 size: 14 residues. Trimming took 5 bases from V and 5 from J; bases not matched to a gene: 7. In germline, CDR1 is SGHAT, CDR2 FQNNGV. CDR3 sequence: CASSDRTGDDEQYF. CDR3 bases: TGTGCCAGCAGCGATCGGACAGGGGACGACGAGCAGTACTTC.

The gene calls are TRBV7-9 and TRBJ2-1, with TRBD2 matching 10 bases. Germline V gene lookup returns CDR1 SEHNR and CDR2 FQNEAQ (reference sequence). CDR3 size: 17 residues. Trimming at V came to 5 bases and at J to 10 bases, leaving 17 bases not matched to a gene. The CDR3 region is CASSTGRSGRAVDEQFF. The CDR3 nucleotides are TGTGCCAGCAGCACGGGGCGAAGCGGGAGGGCCGTCGACGAGCAGTTCTTC.

The chain is built from TRBV5-6 and TRBJ1-2; maybe TRBD1 (6 bases). V was cut by 3 bases and J by 7 bases, with 16 bases left in between. Germline assignment: CDR1 SGHDT and CDR2 YYEEEE. This CDR3 comprises 14 residues. The CDR3 loop is CASSSPTGSVGYTF. Written as DNA, the CDR3 is TGTGCCAGCAGCTCGCCAACAGGGTCGGTTGGCTACACCTTC. The full variable domain, with the rest looked up from reference TRBV5-6 and TRBJ1-2, is DAGVTQSPTHLIKTRGQQVTLRCSPKSGHDTVSWYQQALGQGPQFIFQYYEEEERQRGNFPDRFSGHQFPNYSSELNVNALLLGDSALYLCASSSPTGSVGYTFGSGTRLTVV.

This clone was detected once. In DNA, the CDR3 is TGTGCCAGTAGTCCTCTGACTAGCGGGAGCTTTACGTATGAGCAGTTCTTC. This translates into CASSPLTSGSFTYEQFF. This rearrangement joins TRBV19 to TRBJ2-1; 12 bases map to TRBD2. Germline V gene data show CDR1 as LNHDA and CDR2 as SQIVND (reference sequence). The CDR3 runs to 17 residues. After removal of 5 bases from V and 8 bases from J, the junction contained 13 bases not matched to a gene.

The gene calls are TRBV7-8 and TRBJ1-2, with 7 nucleotides matching TRBD1. Germline CDR1 and CDR2: SGHVS and FQNEAQ. CDR3 length: 12 residues. V dropped 5 bases and J dropped 5; count of bases not matched to a gene: 2. The CDR3 DNA sequence: TGTGCCAGCAGCGCGGGACAGTATGGCTACACCTTC. Translating it yields CASSAGQYGYTF.

The chain has TRBV18 and TRBJ2-5; 10 bases are a match to TRBD2. The CDR3 totals 16 residues. The V and J ends lost 2 bases and 5 bases, in that order; junction bases with no gene match: 8. In germline, CDR1 is KGHSH, CDR2 LQKENI. CDR3 loop: CASSPYSGGVKETQYF. The DNA for the CDR3 is TGTGCCAGCTCACCATACAGCGGGGGGGTTAAGGAGACCCAGTACTTC. The full variable domain, its missing parts supplied by reference TRBV18 and TRBJ2-5, is NAGVMQNPRHLVRRRGQEARLRCSPMKGHSHVYWYRQLPEEGLKFMVYLQKENIIDESGMPKERFSAEFPKEGPSILRIQQVVRGDSAAYFCASSPYSGGVKETQYFGPGTRLLVL.

The chain joins TRBV11-2 to TRBJ2-1; 15 nucleotides match TRBD2. The CDR3 runs to 16 residues. Germline assignment: CDR1 SGHAT and CDR2 FQNNGV. The V segment lost 5 bases and the J segment 6 bases; nucleotides outside the gene matches: 5. The CDR3 region is CASSRGTSGGFNEQFF. DNA for the CDR3: TGTGCCAGCAGCCGCGGGACTAGCGGGGGGTTCAATGAGCAGTTCTTC.

The rearrangement uses TRBV29-1 and TRBJ1-2; tentatively, D is TRBD1 (5 bases). Trimming shortened V by 1 base and J by 2 bases, and 11 bases separated the two germline ends. This CDR3 is built from 14 residues. From germline, CDR1 is SQVTM and CDR2 ANQGSEA. CDR3 region: CSVEGLWGNYGYTF. CDR3 nucleotide sequence: TGCAGCGTTGAAGGGCTGTGGGGGAACTATGGCTACACCTTC.

This clone has more than one count but fewer than ten. J is TRBJ2-3 and V is TRBV10-2; TRBD2 agrees at 13 bases. The V and J ends lost 2 bases and 5 bases, in that order; junction bases with no gene match: 1. The CDR3 runs 15 residues. CDR1 is WSHSY and CDR2 is SAAADI in the germline V gene. CDR3: CASSEGLAGVDTQYF. CDR3 DNA sequence: TGCGCCAGCAGTGAGGGACTAGCGGGAGTAGATACGCAGTATTTT.

V is TRBV7-3 and J is TRBJ2-7; D is undetermined. The CDR3 contains 14 residues. Trimming stripped 3 bases from V and 0 bases from J, with 9 bases between. CDR1 SGHTA and CDR2 FQGTGA come from the germline V gene. CDR3 sequence (DNA): TGTGCCAGCAGCTTGGGCGGAGCCTCCTACGAGCAGTACTTC. Amino acid sequence: CASSLGGASYEQYF.

The CDR3: CASSNRGLKPQHF. CDR3 sequence (DNA): TGTGCCAGCAGTAACAGGGGGCTTAAGCCCCAGCATTTT. The chain joins TRBV12-3 or TRBV12-4 to TRBJ1-5; 9 bases are a match to TRBD1. The CDR3 is 13 residues long. J gave up 8 bases and V 5 bases, and 4 bases lay outside the gene matches.

The rearrangement links TRBV7-2 to TRBJ1-6; D is uncertain. The ends were cut back, 5 bases at V and 8 bases at J, with 10 bases in the middle. The CDR3 runs to 13 residues. Germline CDR1 reads SGHTA; CDR2 reads FQGNSA. CDR3 in amino acids: CASSPHWDSPLHF. The CDR3 DNA reads as TGTGCCAGCAGCCCCCACTGGGATTCACCCCTCCACTTT.

The J gene is TRBJ1-2, the V gene TRBV4-1; D unclear. Trimming took 1 base from V and 8 from J, leaving 11 bases between them. Germline loops: CDR1 MGHRA, CDR2 YSYEKL. There are 13 residues in the CDR3. CDR3 sequence: CASSQAPTVGYTF. CDR3 nucleotides: TGCGCCAGCAGCCAAGCCCCGACCGTCGGCTACACCTTC.